Below, one T cell receptor (beta chain) is given with its context. The data originate from a study of control samples from healthy donors and cancer patients. Trimming removed 5 bases from V and 7 bases from J; junction bases left unmatched: 22. Germline-derived CDR1 and CDR2 are SEHNR and FQNEAQ (reference sequence). The CDR3 spans 21 residues. Sequencing was performed with immunoSEQ multiplex PCR; in TCRdb, only in-frame clones are kept and a portion is missing. The sample has about 170,000 clones; about 93% are singletons. The sequenced sample was blood. The sequence came from a woman aged 55-75 years in good health. The chain recombines TRBV7-9 with TRBJ2-2; 13 bases agree with TRBD2. The DNA of the CDR3 is TGTGCCAGCAGCAAGATCCCGGGACTAGCGGGGAGAAAGGGCTTAAACGGGGAGCTGTTTTTT. Its protein is CASSKIPGLAGRKGLNGELFF. The complete variable domain, with remaining parts taken from reference TRBV7-9 and TRBJ2-2, reads DTGVSQNPRHKITKRGQNVTFRCDPISEHNRLYWYRQTLGQGPEFLTYFQNEAQLEKSRLLSDRFSAERPKGSFSTLEIQRTEQGDSAMYLCASSKIPGLAGRKGLNGELFFGEGSRLTVL.